The 25 T cell receptor beta chains given below trace back to one sample, sequenced in a study of T cell responses to AZD1222 COVID-19 vaccine. Clones were sequenced by immunoSEQ multiplex PCR, and TCRdb holds only the in-frame ones, with some missing. Among about 130,000 clones listed, 80% to 95% were seen once. The sample consisted of peripheral blood, taken on day 0 of AZD1222 vaccination. The receptors here all came from an adult in good health.

The chain couples TRBV9 to TRBJ2-3; 8 nucleotides align to TRBD2. Germline trimming cut 0 bases from V and 3 bases from J; bases unmatched to any gene: 6. Germline V gene data show CDR1 as SGDLS and CDR2 as YYNGEE. The CDR3 is 16 residues long. The CDR3 DNA reads TGTGCCAGCAGCGTAGTCTCGGGAGGGGGGACAGATACGCAGTATTTT. This gives the protein CASSVVSGGGTDTQYF.

This chain joins TRBV7-9 and TRBJ1-2, with D unresolved. This CDR3 is built from 14 residues. V was pared by 3 bases and J by 2 bases, with 10 bases between. Germline lookup yields CDR1 SEHNR and CDR2 FQNEAQ (reference sequence). CDR3 sequence: CASSFISDNYGYTF. CDR3 nucleotide sequence: TGTGCCAGCAGCTTTATTTCGGACAACTATGGCTACACCTTC.

This clone was picked up one time. The chain employs TRBV4-1 and TRBJ2-1, with TRBD2 matching 8 bases. V lost 1 base and J lost 7; bases outside the gene matches: 6. Germline CDR1 MGHRA, CDR2 YSYEKL. The CDR3 contains 15 residues. CDR3 residues: CASSQGPGGRNEQFF. The CDR3 nucleotides read TGCGCCAGCAGCCAAGGGCCGGGAGGGCGTAATGAGCAGTTCTTC.

This chain connects TRBV27 to TRBJ1-5, with D unresolved. The CDR3 runs 16 residues. Trimming shortened V by 5 bases and J by 1 base, and 15 bases separated the two germline ends. Germline assignment: CDR1 MNHEY and CDR2 SMNVEV (reference sequence). This CDR3 is CASSPLGGLSNQPQHF. The CDR3 DNA is TGTGCCAGCAGTCCCCTCGGTGGGCTCAGCAATCAGCCCCAGCATTTT.

J is TRBJ2-2 and V is TRBV5-4, with 10 nucleotides matching TRBD2. Germline-derived CDR1 and CDR2 are SGHNT and YYREEE (reference sequence). Trimming at V came to 4 bases and at J to 4 bases, leaving 13 bases not matched to a gene. This CDR3 is 18 amino acids long. The CDR3 is CASSNPTPSGSSTGELFF. As DNA, the CDR3 is TGTGCCAGCAGCAACCCAACCCCTAGCGGGAGTAGCACCGGGGAGCTGTTTTTT.

The chain couples TRBV27 to TRBJ1-5, with 9 bases identical to TRBD1. The CDR3 is 17 amino acids. The trim removed 7 bases at V and 7 bases at J, leaving 17 bases unmatched. Germline values: CDR1 MNHEY, CDR2 SMNVEV (reference sequence). CDR3 loop: CASTPSYRGRRGQPQHF. CDR3 nucleotide sequence: TGTGCCAGCACCCCATCATACAGGGGGCGGCGAGGGCAGCCCCAGCATTTT.

This clone was found once. The chain uses TRBV6-2 or TRBV6-3 and TRBJ2-3, with TRBD1 matching over 7 bases. CDR1 is MNHEY and CDR2 is SVGEGT in the germline V gene. J gave up 11 bases and V 6 bases, and 17 bases lay outside the gene matches. This CDR3 comprises 15 residues. CDR3 DNA sequence: TGTGCCAGCAGGCCTGACAGGGACCTGGTTAGTTGGCAGTATTTT. It yields the protein CASRPDRDLVSWQYF.

This chain joins TRBV14 and TRBJ2-1; 11 bases map to TRBD2. Germline V lookup: CDR1 SGHDN, CDR2 FVKESK. The CDR3 is 16 residues long. Germline trimming cut 0 bases from V and 7 bases from J; bases unmatched to any gene: 5. In DNA, the CDR3 is TGTGCCAGCAGCCAAGATGGGGCTAGCGGGAGGAATGAGCAGTTCTTC. It encodes CASSQDGASGRNEQFF.

The rearrangement uses TRBV6-6 and TRBJ1-1, with D perhaps TRBD1 (5 bases). The V end was cut by 8 bases, the J end by 2 bases, with 15 bases between. CDR1 and CDR2 (germline): MNHNY, SVGAGI (reference sequence). This CDR3 is 14 amino acids long. Here the CDR3 reads CASRQGGANTEAFF. CDR3 bases: TGTGCCAGCCGGCAAGGAGGGGCCAACACTGAAGCTTTCTTT.

J is TRBJ2-3 and V is TRBV18; perhaps TRBD2 as D (5 bases). CDR1 and CDR2 from the germline V gene are KGHSH and LQKENI. V was clipped by 3 bases and J by 4 bases, with 11 bases between them. The CDR3 runs to 14 residues. The CDR3 spells CASSPTGSPDTQYF. CDR3 coding DNA: TGTGCCAGCTCACCTACGGGGTCTCCAGATACGCAGTATTTT.

The V and J genes are TRBV2 and TRBJ2-5; 8 bases line up with TRBD1. The V segment lost 10 bases and the J segment 3 bases; nucleotides outside the gene matches: 7. This CDR3 contains 13 residues. CDR1 and CDR2 from the germline V gene are SNHLY and FYNNEI. In nucleotides, the CDR3 is TGTGCCATTCCCGGACAGGGAGAAGAGACCCAGTACTTC. This codes for CAIPGQGEETQYF.

The chain is built from TRBV4-1 and TRBJ1-1; D call uncertain. Germline CDR1 and CDR2: MGHRA and YSYEKL. The CDR3 consists of 14 residues. V was pared by 3 bases and J by 6 bases, with 14 bases between. The CDR3 DNA sequence: TGCGCCAGCAGCCAGCCCAGCGGGAGTCCTGAAGCTTTCTTT. As protein: CASSQPSGSPEAFF.

V is TRBV12-3 or TRBV12-4 and J is TRBJ1-1; D not resolved. Trimming cost V 3 bases and J 11 bases, with 13 bases left between them. CDR3 length equals 12 residues. The CDR3 DNA sequence: TGTGCCAGCAGTTTTGTCGGTATCGGGGCTTTCTTT. It codes for CASSFVGIGAFF.

This chain connects TRBV10-3 to TRBJ1-1; weak D call: TRBD1 (5 bases). Between the trimmed V and J ends, which lost 2 bases and 4 bases, there was a span of 11 bases. CDR3 size: 14 residues. In germline, CDR1 is ENHRY, CDR2 SYGVKD. Here the CDR3 DNA reads TGTGCCATCAGTGAGCACGGGGGAGGCACTGAAGCTTTCTTT. Protein sequence: CAISEHGGGTEAFF.

Only one count was recorded for this clone. J is TRBJ1-2 and V is TRBV25-1, with TRBD1 identical over 7 bases. CDR1 MGHDK and CDR2 SYGVNS come from the germline V gene. V gave up 0 bases and J gave up 6 bases; unmatched junction bases: 7. The CDR3 length is 15 residues. The CDR3 sequence: CASSEYSTGPNGYTF. The CDR3 nucleotides are TGTGCCAGCAGTGAATACTCGACAGGGCCCAATGGCTACACCTTC.

This chain joins TRBV29-1 and TRBJ2-1; 8 bases are shared with TRBD2. CDR1 and CDR2 (germline): SQVTM, ANQGSEA. CDR3 length equals 13 residues. J was trimmed by 3 bases and V by 6 bases; bases with no gene match: 4. The CDR3 nucleotides are TGCAGCGTCAAGCGGGAGAACTACAATGAGCAGTTCTTC. Amino acids: CSVKRENYNEQFF.

The chain recombines TRBV28 with TRBJ1-2, with 8 bases aligning to TRBD1. V lost 3 bases, J lost 0 bases, and 6 bases stayed unmatched. This CDR3 has 16 residues. Germline V lookup: CDR1 MDHEN, CDR2 SYDVKM. CDR3 nucleotide sequence: TGTGCCAGCAGTTTTTCTCAGGGGGCCCCTAACTATGGCTACACCTTC. This encodes CASSFSQGAPNYGYTF.

The chain combines TRBV5-5 with TRBJ2-7; 13 nucleotides agree with TRBD2. V trimming: 1 base; J trimming: 3 bases; junction bases outside the gene matches: 7. The CDR3 is 17 amino acids. CDR1 is SGHKS and CDR2 is YYEKEE in the germline V gene (reference sequence). As DNA, the CDR3 is TGTGCCAGCAGCTTGAGACTGACTAGCGGGGGGAGCTACGAGCAGTACTTC. Amino acid sequence: CASSLRLTSGGSYEQYF.

The chain has TRBV30 and TRBJ1-1; TRBD1 might be the D (6 bases). The CDR3 runs 13 residues. Per the germline V gene, CDR1 is GTSNPN and CDR2 is SVGIG (reference sequence). V was cut by 4 bases and J by 2 bases, with 11 bases left in between. The CDR3 reads CAWTVGANTEAFF. CDR3 nucleotides: TGTGCCTGGACCGTGGGGGCAAACACTGAAGCTTTCTTT.

V usage is TRBV7-8 and J usage is TRBJ1-5; no clear D gene. The CDR3 contains 16 residues. V was pared by 2 bases and J by 1 base, with 12 bases between. The germline CDR1 and CDR2 sequences are SGHVS and FQNEAQ. The CDR3 loop reads CASSLTRSRSNQPQHF. Here the CDR3 DNA reads TGTGCCAGCAGCTTAACCAGGAGTCGCAGCAATCAGCCCCAGCATTTT.

This chain uses TRBV5-6 with TRBJ1-2; D might be TRBD1 (6 bases). CDR1 is SGHDT, CDR2 YYEEEE, per germline. The CDR3 is 19 residues long. Trimming shortened V by 3 bases and J by 0 bases, and 24 bases separated the two germline ends. The CDR3: CASSSLNRRSGATNYGYTF. The DNA for the CDR3 is TGTGCCAGCAGCTCACTCAACCGGCGATCGGGGGCAACTAACTATGGCTACACCTTC.

The chain is built from TRBV3-1 (or the pseudogene TRBV3-2) and TRBJ2-1, with TRBD1 identical over 7 bases. This CDR3 region has 15 residues. V was clipped by 3 bases and J by 5 bases; unmatched bases: 7. The germline V gene has CDR1 LGHDT and CDR2 YNNKEL (reference sequence). CDR3 region: CASSQTDRRDNEQFF. CDR3 nucleotides: TGTGCCAGCAGCCAGACGGACAGGCGGGACAATGAGCAGTTCTTC.

This chain uses TRBV4-1 with TRBJ2-3, with 7 bases aligning to TRBD1. V lost 6 bases and J lost 5; bases outside the gene matches: 17. Germline CDR1 is MGHRA and CDR2 is YSYEKL. CDR3 size: 17 residues. In nucleotides, the CDR3 is TGCGCCAGCAGACGTACAGGGGATACAAATATAGGAGATACGCAGTATTTT. It translates to CASRRTGDTNIGDTQYF.

This chain uses TRBV5-1 with TRBJ1-4, with TRBD1 identical over 7 bases. The ends lost 4 bases at V and 4 bases at J; junction bases unmatched: 4. CDR3 length: 14 amino acids. In germline, CDR1 is SGHRS, CDR2 YFSETQ. This CDR3 is CASSEGQFNEKLFF. DNA of the CDR3: TGCGCCAGCAGCGAGGGACAGTTTAATGAAAAACTGTTTTTT.

The chain employs TRBV9 and TRBJ2-2; TRBD2 matches at 8 bases. There are 18 residues in the CDR3. Germline loops: CDR1 SGDLS, CDR2 YYNGEE. V trimming: 0 bases; J trimming: 7 bases; junction bases outside the gene matches: 14. In DNA, the CDR3 is TGTGCCAGCAGCGTAGGTCCGAGTGCGGGAGGAATTGGCGGGGAGCTGTTTTTT. Translated: CASSVGPSAGGIGGELFF.